The sequence of this T cell receptor (beta chain) was determined in a study of cytomegalovirus exposure and HLA in healthy donors. The PCR made use of 60 Vbeta and 13 Jbeta primers. Sequencing was performed with immunoSEQ multiplex PCR; in TCRdb, only in-frame clones are kept and a portion is missing. This table holds around 170,000 clones, roughly 80% found once. J lost 4 bases, V lost 5 bases, and 9 bases had no gene match. This CDR3 is 15 amino acids long. Per germline, CDR1 SGHTA and CDR2 FQGTGA. The rearrangement links TRBV7-3 to TRBJ2-3; 7 bases match TRBD1. Material: PBMCs. The clonotype originates from a man aged 50 to 60 in good health and CMV-seronegative. The CDR3 DNA reads as TGTGCCAGCAGCCTCGGACAGGCGGGCCCAGATACGCAGTATTTT. Protein sequence: CASSLGQAGPDTQYF. The whole variable domain, remainder taken from reference TRBV7-3 and TRBJ2-3, is GAGVSQTPSNKVTEKGKYVELRCDPISGHTALYWYRQSLGQGPEFLIYFQGTGAADDSGLPNDRFFAVRPEGSVSTLKIQRTERGDSAVYLCASSLGQAGPDTQYFGPGTRLTVL.